This T cell receptor (beta chain) was sequenced in a study of OX40 agonist ivuxolimab in advanced cancers. Across the study: Ivuxolimab was administered intravenously to patients at 0.01 to 10 mg/kg every 2 weeks. Participants averaged approximately 65 years of age (range roughly 23 to 80) and were 82.7% male. The study, taken as a whole, reports: The antigens recognized by the expanded peripheral T cells, that is their antigen specificity, were not determined. Partial responders treated at 0.1-3.0 mg/kg exhibited clonal expansion among the lowest measured.

CDR3 length: 14 amino acids. V lost 3 bases to trimming and J lost 2 bases; unmatched junction nucleotides: 3. From germline, CDR1 is MGHDK and CDR2 SYGVNS. Comment on this clone: Its antigen is currently unknown.

Only in-frame clones appear in the TCRdb table, and some are missing; sequencing was by immunoSEQ multiplex PCR. The repertoire includes 44,000 or so clones, just over 85% of them detected once, and about 3.2% sits in the top ten. V is TRBV25-1 and J is TRBJ1-2; 7 bases map to TRBD1. The sequencing here drew on CD4+ or CD8+ T cells sorted from blood, taken in a trial of the OX40 agonist ivuxolimab. The TCR comes from an adult with an advanced solid tumor such as melanoma, head and neck, liver or kidney cancer. CDR3 sequence reads: CASSDLGQNYGYTF. The DNA for the CDR3 is TGTGCCAGCAGTGACCTGGGACAGAACTATGGCTACACCTTC.